Here is one T cell receptor beta chain with its context. The cohort comprised adults aged about 18 to 100 years residing in 20 to 30 US areas. This record belongs to a study of blood T cell repertoires in COVID-19. Study-level background: Specimens from acute and convalescent COVID-19 originated in the United States, Italy and Spain. The cDNA or gDNA used as material had been derived from T cells, B-cell-depleted T cells, or PBMCs.

Per the study methods: Amplification of reference gene primers was used by the study to estimate nucleated cell counts. TCRdb's table, derived via immunoSEQ multiplex PCR, lists solely in-frame clones and lacks some. V, J and clone size are those of that table, while D and trimming were read from the DNA. The sample holds 200,000 to 300,000 clones; about 91% are singletons and the top ten take 2% to 2.5%. Sequencing input: PBMCs or T cells enriched from blood (not recorded which). The TCR sequence derives from a woman in her forties with acute COVID-19.

CDR3 residues: CASSLSGTGTSVYGYTF. In DNA, the CDR3 is TGTGCCAGCAGTTTATCGGGAACTGGGACATCAGTTTATGGCTACACCTTC. The chain joins TRBV27 to TRBJ1-2; D is possibly TRBD1 (6 bases). This CDR3 spans 17 amino acids. Trimming left V 0 bases short and J 5 bases short, with 19 bases between. The germline CDR1 and CDR2 sequences are MNHEY and SMNVEV (reference sequence).